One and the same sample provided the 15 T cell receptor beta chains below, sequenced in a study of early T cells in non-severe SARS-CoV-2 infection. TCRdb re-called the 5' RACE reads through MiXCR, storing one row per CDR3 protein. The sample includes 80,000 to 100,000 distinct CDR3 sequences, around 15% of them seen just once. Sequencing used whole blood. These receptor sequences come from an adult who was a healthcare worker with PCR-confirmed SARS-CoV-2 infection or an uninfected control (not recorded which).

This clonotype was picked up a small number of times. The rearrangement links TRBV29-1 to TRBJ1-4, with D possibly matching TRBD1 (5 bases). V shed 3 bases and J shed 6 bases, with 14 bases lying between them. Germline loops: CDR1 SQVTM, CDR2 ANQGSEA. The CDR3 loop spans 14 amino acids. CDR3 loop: CSVEGGAGDEKLFF. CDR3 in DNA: TGCAGCGTTGAGGGAGGGGCTGGAGATGAAAAACTGTTTTTT.

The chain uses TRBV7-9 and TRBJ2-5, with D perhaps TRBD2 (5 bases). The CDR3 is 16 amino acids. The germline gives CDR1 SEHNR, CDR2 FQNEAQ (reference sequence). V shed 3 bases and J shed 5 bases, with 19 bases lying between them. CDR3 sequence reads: CASSFMWESIPETQYF. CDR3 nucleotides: TGTGCCAGCAGCTTTATGTGGGAGTCGATACCGGAGACCCAGTACTTC.

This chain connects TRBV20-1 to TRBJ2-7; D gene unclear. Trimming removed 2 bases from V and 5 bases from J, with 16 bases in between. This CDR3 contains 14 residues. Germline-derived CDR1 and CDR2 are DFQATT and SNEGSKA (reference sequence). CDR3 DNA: TGCAGTGCTAGACTCGGGCCTGATCGGGACGAGCAGTACTTC. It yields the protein CSARLGPDRDEQYF.

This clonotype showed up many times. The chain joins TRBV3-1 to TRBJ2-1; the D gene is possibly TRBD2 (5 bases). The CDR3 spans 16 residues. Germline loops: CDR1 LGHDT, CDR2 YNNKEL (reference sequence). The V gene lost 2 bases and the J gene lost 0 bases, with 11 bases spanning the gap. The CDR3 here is CASSQTGRVSYNEQFF. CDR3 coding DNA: TGTGCCAGCAGCCAAACCGGGCGGGTCTCCTACAATGAGCAGTTCTTC.

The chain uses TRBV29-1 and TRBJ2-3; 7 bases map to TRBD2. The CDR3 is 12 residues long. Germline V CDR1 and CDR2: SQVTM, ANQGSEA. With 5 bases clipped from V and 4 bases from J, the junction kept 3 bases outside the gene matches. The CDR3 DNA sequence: TGCAGCGTTCGTGCGGGGGCAGATACGCAGTATTTT. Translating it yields CSVRAGADTQYF.

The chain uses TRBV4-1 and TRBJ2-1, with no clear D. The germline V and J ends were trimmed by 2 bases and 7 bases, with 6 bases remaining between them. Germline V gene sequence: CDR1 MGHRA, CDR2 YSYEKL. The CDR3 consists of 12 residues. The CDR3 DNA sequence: TGCGCCAGCAGCCAACGTCAGAATGAGCAGTTCTTC. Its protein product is CASSQRQNEQFF.

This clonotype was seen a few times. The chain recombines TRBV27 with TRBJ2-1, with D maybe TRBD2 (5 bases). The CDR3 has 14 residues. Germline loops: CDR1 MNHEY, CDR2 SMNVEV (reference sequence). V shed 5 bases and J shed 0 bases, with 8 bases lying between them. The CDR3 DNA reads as TGTGCCAGCAGTGACGGAGGCTCCTACAATGAGCAGTTCTTC. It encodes CASSDGGSYNEQFF.

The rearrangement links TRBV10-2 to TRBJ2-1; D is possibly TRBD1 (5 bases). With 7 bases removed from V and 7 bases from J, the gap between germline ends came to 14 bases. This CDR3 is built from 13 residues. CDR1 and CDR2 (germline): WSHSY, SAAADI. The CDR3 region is CASKGLLVNEQFF. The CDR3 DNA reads TGCGCCAGCAAGGGGCTATTGGTTAATGAGCAGTTCTTC.

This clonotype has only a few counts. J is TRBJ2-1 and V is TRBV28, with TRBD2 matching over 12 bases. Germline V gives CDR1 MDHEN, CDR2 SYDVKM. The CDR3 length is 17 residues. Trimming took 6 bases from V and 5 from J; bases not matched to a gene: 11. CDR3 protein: CASRSTSGRSSNNEQFF. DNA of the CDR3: TGTGCCAGCAGATCGACTAGCGGGAGATCTTCAAACAATGAGCAGTTCTTC.

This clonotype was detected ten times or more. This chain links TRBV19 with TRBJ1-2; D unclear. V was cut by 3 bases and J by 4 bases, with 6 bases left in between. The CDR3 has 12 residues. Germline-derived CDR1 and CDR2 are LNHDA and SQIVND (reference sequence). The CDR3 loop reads CASSMPPYGYTF. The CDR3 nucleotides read TGTGCCAGTAGTATGCCCCCCTATGGCTACACCTTC.

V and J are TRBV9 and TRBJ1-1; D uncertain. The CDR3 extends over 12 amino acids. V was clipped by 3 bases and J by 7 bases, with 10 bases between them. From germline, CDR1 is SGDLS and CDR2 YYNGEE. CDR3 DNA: TGTGCCAGCAGCGCCCCCCCCGATGAAGCTTTCTTT. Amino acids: CASSAPPDEAFF.

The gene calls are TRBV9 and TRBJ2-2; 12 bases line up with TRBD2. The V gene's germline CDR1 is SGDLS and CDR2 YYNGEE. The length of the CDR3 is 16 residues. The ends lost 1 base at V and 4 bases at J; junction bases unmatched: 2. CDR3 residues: CASSVLAGGFTGELFF. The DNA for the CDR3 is TGTGCCAGCAGCGTACTAGCGGGAGGGTTCACCGGGGAGCTGTTTTTT.

This CDR3 reads CASSQLMDTEAFF. CDR3 DNA sequence: TGCGCCAGCAGCCAGCTCATGGACACTGAAGCTTTCTTT. The chain joins TRBV5-1 to TRBJ1-1; D unresolved. The V end lost 4 bases, the J end lost 3 bases, and 10 bases lay between the germline ends. The CDR3 runs 13 residues. Germline CDR1 reads SGHRS; CDR2 reads YFSETQ.

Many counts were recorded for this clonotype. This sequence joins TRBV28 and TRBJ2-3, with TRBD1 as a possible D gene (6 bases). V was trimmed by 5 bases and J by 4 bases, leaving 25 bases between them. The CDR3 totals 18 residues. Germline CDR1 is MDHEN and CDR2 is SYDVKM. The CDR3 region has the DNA TGTGCCAGCAGTCCCACAACTCAGGGGATAAGGCGGGCAGATACGCAGTATTTT. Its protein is CASSPTTQGIRRADTQYF.

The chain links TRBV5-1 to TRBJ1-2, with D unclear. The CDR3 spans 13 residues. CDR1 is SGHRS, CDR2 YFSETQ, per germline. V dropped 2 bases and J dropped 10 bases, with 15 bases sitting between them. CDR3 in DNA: TGCGCCAGCAGCTTCGACGGCGAGACGGCCTACACCTTC. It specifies CASSFDGETAYTF.